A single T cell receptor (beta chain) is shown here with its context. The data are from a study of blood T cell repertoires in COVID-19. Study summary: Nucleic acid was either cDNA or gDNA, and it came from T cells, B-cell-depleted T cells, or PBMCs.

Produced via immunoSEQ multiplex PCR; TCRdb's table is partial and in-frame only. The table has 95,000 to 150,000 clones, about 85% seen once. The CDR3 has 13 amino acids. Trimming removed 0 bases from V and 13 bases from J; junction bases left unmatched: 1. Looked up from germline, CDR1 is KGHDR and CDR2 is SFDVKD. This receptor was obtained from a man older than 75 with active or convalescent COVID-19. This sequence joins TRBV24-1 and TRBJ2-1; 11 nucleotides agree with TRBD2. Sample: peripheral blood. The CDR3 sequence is CATSDLTSGRQFF. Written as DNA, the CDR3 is TGTGCCACCAGTGATTTGACTAGCGGGAGACAGTTCTTC.